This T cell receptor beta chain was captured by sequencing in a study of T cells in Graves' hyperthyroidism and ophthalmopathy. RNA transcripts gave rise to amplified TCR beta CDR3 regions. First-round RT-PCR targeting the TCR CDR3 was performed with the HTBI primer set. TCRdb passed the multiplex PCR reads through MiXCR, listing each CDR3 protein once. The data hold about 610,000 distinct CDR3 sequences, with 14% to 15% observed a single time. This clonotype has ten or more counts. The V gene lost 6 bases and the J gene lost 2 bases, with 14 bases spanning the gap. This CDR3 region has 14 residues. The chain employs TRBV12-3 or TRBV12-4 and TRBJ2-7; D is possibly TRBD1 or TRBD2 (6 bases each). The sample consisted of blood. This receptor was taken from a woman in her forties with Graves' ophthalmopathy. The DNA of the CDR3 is TGTGCCAGCAGCTCGGGGGCCACCCCCTACGAGCAGTACTTC. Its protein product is CASSSGATPYEQYF.